This T cell receptor (beta chain) came from a study of OX40 agonist ivuxolimab in advanced cancers. In the study overall: Dose-escalation patients had hepatocellular carcinoma, melanoma, renal cell or head and neck cancer.

TCRdb's table, derived via immunoSEQ multiplex PCR, lists solely in-frame clones and lacks some. The table records 75,000 to 100,000 clones, about 91% of them present only once. Of note for this clone: Its antigen is as yet unknown.

Study-level results: The study found among the lowest clonal expansion in partial responders at 0.1-3.0 mg/kg. At 0.1 to 3.0 mg/kg, clonal expansion of CD4+ and CD8+ blood T cells had occurred by week 6.

The germline V gene has CDR1 SGHTA and CDR2 FQGTGA. The CDR3 totals 12 residues. V lost 2 bases to trimming and J lost 6 bases, with 6 bases between them. A history of autoimmune disease or systemic immunosuppression excluded patients. Sequencing was performed on CD4+ or CD8+ T cells sorted from blood, taken in a trial of the OX40 agonist ivuxolimab. This clonotype originated in an adult with an advanced solid tumor such as melanoma, head and neck, liver or kidney cancer. This rearrangement joins TRBV7-3 to TRBJ2-3; D unresolved. The DNA of the CDR3 is TGTGCCAGCAGCTTATACGGGGATACGCAGTATTTT. Protein product: CASSLYGDTQYF.